This T cell receptor beta chain emerged from a study of CXCR3-negative and CXCR3-positive naive CD8 T cells. Whole-study results and caveats: Memory CD8+ T cell repertoires were far less diverse than both naive subsets. Surface CD5 matched across naive subsets, and TRB CDR3 properties served to infer TCR strength. Greater hydrophobicity was found in TRB CDR3s of CXCR3-positive naive cells than of CXCR3-negative naive cells.

The libraries of TRB cDNA were prepared using 5' RACE with UMI labels. TCRdb reprocessed the 5' RACE reads; each CDR3 protein has one entry and no DNA is given. The sample spans about 51,000 distinct CDR3 sequences; the ten largest clones claim roughly 0.59%. Each CD8+ T cell subset was flow-sorted in triplicate. Every sort contained 300,000 or so cells. CD45RO-CCR7+CD27+CD95- defined naive CD8+ T cells. Concerning this clonotype itself: Its antigen remains unidentified.

Per germline, CDR1 DFQATT and CDR2 SNEGSKA (reference sequence). This CDR3 has 12 amino acids. The receptor was derived from a human donor in good health. Some clones in this sample may be carry-over from other donors' samples. Sequencing used naive CXCR3+ CD8+ T cells from blood. Stated subset: CD45RO-CCR7+CD27+CD95- naive CD8+ T cells expressing CXCR3 (TNR3+). V is TRBV20-1 and J is TRBJ2-1; TCRdb lists TRBD2, though no DNA is available to test this call. Here the CDR3 reads CSARVDSYEQFF.